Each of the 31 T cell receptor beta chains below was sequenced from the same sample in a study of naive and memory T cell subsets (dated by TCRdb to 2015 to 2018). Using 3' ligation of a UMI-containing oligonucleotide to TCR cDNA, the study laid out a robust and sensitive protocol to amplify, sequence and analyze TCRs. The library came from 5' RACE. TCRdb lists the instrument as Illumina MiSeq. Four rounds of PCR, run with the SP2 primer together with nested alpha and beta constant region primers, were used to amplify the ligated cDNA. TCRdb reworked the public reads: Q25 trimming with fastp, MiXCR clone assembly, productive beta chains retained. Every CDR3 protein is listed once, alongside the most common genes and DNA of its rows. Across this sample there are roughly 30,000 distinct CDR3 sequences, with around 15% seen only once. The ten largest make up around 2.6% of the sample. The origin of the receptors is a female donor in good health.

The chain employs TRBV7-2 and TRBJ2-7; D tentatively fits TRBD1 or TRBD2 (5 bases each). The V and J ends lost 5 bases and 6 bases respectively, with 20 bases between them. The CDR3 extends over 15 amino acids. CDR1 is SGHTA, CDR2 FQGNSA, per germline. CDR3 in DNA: TGTGCCAGCAGCGCCCAGAAGAACCAGGGACCCGAGCAGTACTTC. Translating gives CASSAQKNQGPEQYF.

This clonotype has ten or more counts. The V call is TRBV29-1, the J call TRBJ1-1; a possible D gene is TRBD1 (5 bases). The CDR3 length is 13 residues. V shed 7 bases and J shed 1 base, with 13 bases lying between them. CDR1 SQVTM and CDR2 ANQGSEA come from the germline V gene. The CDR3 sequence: CSAKNGGNTEAFF. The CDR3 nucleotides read TGCAGCGCCAAAAATGGGGGGAACACTGAAGCTTTCTTT.

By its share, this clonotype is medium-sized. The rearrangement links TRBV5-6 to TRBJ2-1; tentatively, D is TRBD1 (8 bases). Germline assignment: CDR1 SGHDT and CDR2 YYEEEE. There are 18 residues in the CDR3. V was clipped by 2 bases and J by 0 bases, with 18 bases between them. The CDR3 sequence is CASSFQLTGGGSYNEQFF. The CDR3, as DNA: TGTGCCAGCAGCTTCCAACTCACAGGGGGGGGCTCCTACAATGAGCAGTTCTTC.

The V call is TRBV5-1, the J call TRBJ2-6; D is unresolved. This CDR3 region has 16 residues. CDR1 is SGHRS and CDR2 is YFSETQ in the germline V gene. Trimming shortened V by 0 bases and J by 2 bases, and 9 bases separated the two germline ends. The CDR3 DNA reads TGCGCCAGCAGCTTGGCCTTAGGGACTGGGGCCAACGTCCTGACTTTC. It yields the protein CASSLALGTGANVLTF.

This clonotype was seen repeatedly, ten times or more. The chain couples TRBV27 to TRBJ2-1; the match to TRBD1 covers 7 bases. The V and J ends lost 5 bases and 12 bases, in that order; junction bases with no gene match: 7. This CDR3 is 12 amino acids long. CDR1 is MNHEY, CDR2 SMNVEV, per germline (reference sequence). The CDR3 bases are TGTGCCAGCAGTGCAGGGGGAATCGGGCAGTTCTTC. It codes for CASSAGGIGQFF.

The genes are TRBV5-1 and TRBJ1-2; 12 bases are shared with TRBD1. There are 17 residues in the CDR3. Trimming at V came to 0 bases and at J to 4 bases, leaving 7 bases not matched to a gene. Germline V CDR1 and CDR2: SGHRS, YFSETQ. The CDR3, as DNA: TGCGCCAGCAGCTTGGCCATCCCGGGACAGGGGGCCTATGGCTACACCTTC. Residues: CASSLAIPGQGAYGYTF.

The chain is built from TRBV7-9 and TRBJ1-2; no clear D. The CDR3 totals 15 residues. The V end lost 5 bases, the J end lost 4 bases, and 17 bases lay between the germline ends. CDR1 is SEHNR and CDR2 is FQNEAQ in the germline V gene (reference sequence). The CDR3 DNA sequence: TGTGCCAGCAGCCCAAACGGGCAGGCTGCCTATGGCTACACCTTC. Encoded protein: CASSPNGQAAYGYTF.

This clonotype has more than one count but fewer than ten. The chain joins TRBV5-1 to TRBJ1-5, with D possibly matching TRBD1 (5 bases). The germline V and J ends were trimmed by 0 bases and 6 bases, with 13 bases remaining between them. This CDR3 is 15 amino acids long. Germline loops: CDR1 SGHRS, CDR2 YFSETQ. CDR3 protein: CASSLVGGTGQPQHF. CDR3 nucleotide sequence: TGCGCCAGCAGCTTGGTTGGGGGGACGGGTCAGCCCCAGCATTTT.

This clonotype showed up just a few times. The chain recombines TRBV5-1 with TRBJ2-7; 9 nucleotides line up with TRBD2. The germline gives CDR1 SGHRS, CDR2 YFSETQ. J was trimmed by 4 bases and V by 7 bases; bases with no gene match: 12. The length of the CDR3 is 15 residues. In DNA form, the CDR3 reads TGCGCCAGCCGTCCGGTAGCGGGGGACCTATACGAGCAGTACTTC. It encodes CASRPVAGDLYEQYF.

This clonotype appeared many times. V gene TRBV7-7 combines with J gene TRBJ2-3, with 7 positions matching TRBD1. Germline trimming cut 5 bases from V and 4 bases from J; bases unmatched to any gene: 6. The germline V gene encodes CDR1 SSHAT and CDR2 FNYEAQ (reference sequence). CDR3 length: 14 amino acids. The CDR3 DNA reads TGTGCCAGCAGCGCCGACAGGGCCGCAGATACGCAGTATTTT. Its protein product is CASSADRAADTQYF.

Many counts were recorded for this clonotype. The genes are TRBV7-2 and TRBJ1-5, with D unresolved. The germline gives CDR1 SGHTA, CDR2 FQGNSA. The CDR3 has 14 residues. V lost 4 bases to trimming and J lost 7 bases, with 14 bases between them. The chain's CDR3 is CASSSALRSQPQHF. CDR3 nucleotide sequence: TGTGCCAGCAGCTCCGCCTTACGCTCACAGCCCCAGCATTTT.

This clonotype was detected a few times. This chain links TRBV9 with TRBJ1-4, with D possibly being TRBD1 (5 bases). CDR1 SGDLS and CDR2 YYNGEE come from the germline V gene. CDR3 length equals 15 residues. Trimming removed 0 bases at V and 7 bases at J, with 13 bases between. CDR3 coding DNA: TGTGCCAGCAGCGTAGATCCAGGGTTTAGTGAAAAACTGTTTTTT. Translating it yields CASSVDPGFSEKLFF.

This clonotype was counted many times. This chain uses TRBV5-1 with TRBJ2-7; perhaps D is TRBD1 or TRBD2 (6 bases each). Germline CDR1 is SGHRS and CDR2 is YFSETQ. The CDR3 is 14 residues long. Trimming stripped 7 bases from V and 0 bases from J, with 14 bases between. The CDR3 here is CASGGGLSSYEQYF. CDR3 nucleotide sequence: TGCGCCAGCGGTGGGGGGCTGAGCTCCTACGAGCAGTACTTC.

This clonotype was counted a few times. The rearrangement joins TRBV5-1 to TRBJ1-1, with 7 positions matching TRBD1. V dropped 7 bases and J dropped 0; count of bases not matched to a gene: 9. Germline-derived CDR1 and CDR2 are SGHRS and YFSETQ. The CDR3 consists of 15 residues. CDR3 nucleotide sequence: TGCGCCAGCCGCCCGACAGGGACCATGAACACTGAAGCTTTCTTT. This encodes CASRPTGTMNTEAFF.

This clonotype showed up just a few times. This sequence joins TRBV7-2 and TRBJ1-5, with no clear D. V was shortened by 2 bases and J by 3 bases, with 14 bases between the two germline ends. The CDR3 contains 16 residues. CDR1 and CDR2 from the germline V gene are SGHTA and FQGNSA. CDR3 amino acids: CASSLLARGSNQPQHF. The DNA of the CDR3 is TGTGCCAGCAGCTTATTAGCTCGGGGATCCAATCAGCCCCAGCATTTT.

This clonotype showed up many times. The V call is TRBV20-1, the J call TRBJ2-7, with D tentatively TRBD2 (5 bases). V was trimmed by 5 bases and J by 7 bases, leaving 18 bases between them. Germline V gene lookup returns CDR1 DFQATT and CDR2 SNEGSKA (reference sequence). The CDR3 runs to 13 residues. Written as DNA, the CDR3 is TGCAGTGCTCCGAGTACGCAACGGGGAGAGCAGTACTTC. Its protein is CSAPSTQRGEQYF.

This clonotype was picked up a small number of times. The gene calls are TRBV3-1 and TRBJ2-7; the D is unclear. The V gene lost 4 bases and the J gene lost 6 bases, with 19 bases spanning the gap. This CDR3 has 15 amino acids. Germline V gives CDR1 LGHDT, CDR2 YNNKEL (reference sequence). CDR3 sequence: CASSPELGPLGEQYF. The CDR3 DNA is TGTGCCAGCAGCCCGGAACTCGGACCACTCGGCGAGCAGTACTTC.

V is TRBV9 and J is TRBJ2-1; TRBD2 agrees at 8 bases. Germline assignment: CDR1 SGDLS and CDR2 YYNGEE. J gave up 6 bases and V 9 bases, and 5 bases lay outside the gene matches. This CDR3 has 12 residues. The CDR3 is CATGLASNEQFF. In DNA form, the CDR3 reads TGTGCCACCGGACTAGCCTCCAATGAGCAGTTCTTC.

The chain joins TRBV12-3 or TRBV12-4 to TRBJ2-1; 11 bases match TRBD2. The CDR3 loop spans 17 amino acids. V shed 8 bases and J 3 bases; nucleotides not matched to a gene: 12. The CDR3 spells CASGDPSGGPFYNEQFF. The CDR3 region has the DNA TGTGCCAGCGGGGATCCTAGCGGGGGGCCTTTCTACAATGAGCAGTTCTTC.

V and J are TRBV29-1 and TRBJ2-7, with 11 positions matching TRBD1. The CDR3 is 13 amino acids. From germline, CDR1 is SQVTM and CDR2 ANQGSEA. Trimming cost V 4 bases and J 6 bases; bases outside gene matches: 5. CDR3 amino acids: CSVAGQGAREQYF. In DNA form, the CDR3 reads TGCAGCGTTGCCGGACAGGGGGCGCGCGAGCAGTACTTC.

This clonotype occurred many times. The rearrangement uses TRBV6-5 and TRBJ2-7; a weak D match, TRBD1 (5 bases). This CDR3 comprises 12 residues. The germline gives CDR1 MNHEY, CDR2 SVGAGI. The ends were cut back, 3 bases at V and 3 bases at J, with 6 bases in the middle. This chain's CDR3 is CASSYDSYEQYF. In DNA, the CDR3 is TGTGCCAGCAGTTATGACAGCTACGAGCAGTACTTC.

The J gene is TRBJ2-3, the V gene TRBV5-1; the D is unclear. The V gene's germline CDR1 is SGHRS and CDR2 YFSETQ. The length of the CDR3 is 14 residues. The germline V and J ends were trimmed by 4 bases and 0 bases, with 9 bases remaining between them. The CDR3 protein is CASSLLSSTDTQYF. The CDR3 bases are TGCGCCAGCAGCCTCCTTTCCAGCACAGATACGCAGTATTTT.

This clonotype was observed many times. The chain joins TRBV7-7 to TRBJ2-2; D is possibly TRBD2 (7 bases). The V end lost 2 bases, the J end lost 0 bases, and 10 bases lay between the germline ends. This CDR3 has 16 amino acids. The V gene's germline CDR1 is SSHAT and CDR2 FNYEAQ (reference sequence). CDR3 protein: CASSLRGGTNTGELFF. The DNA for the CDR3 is TGTGCCAGCAGCTTAAGGGGGGGGACGAACACCGGGGAGCTGTTTTTT. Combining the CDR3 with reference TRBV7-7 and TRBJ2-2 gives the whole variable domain GAGVSQSPRYKVTKRGQDVTLRCDPISSHATLYWYQQALGQGPEFLTYFNYEAQPDKSGLPSDRFSAERPEGSISTLTIQRTEQRDSAMYRCASSLRGGTNTGELFFGEGSRLTVL.

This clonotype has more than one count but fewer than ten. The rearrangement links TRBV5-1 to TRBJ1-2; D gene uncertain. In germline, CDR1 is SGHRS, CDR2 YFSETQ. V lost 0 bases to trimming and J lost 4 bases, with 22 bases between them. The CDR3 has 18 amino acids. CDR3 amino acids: CASSLGYWRGRSSYGYTF. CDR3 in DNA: TGCGCCAGCAGCTTGGGCTATTGGCGGGGTAGAAGTAGCTATGGCTACACCTTC.

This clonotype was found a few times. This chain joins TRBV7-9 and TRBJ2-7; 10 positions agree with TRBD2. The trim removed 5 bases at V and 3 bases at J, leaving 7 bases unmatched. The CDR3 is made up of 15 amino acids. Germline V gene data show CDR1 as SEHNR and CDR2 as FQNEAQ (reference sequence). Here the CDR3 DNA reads TGTGCCAGCAGCCAGCGGACTAGCGGCAACTACGAGCAGTACTTC. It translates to CASSQRTSGNYEQYF.

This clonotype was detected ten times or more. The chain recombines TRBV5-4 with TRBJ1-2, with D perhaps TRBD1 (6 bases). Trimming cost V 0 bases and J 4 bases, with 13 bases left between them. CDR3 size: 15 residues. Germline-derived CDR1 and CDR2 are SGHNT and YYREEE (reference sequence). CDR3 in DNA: TGTGCCAGCAGCTTGGATGGGGGCAACTCCTATGGCTACACCTTC. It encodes CASSLDGGNSYGYTF.

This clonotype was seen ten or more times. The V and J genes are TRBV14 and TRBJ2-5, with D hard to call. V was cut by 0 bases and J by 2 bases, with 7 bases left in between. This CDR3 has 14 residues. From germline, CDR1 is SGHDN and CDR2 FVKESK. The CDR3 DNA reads TGTGCCAGCAGCCAAGAGAGTCTTCAAGAGACCCAGTACTTC. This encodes CASSQESLQETQYF.

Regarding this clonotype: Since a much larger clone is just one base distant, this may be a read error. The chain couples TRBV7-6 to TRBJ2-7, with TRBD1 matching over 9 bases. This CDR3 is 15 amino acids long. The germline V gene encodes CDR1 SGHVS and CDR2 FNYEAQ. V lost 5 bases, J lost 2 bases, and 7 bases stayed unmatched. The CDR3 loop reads CASSPGTGCPYEQYF. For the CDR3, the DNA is TGTGCCAGCAGCCCCGGGACAGGGTGCCCCTACGAGCAGTACTTC. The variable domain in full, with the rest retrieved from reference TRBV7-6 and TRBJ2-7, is GAGVSQSPRYKVTKRGQDVALRCDPISGHVSLYWYRQALGQGPEFLTYFNYEAQQDKSGLPNDRFSAERPEGSISTLTIQRTEQRDSAMYRCASSPGTGCPYEQYFGPGTRLTVT.

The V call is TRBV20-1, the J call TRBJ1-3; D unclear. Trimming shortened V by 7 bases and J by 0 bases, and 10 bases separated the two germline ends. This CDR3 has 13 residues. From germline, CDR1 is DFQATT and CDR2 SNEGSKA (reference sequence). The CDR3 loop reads CSVPSGSGNTIYF. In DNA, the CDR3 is TGCAGTGTCCCCAGCGGCTCTGGAAACACCATATATTTT.

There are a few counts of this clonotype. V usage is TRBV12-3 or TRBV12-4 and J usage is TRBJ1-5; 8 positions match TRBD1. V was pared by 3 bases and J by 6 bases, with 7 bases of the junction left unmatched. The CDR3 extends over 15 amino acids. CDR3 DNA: TGTGCCAGCAGTTTCGGACAGGGAGGAGGTCAGCCCCAGCATTTT. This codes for CASSFGQGGGQPQHF.

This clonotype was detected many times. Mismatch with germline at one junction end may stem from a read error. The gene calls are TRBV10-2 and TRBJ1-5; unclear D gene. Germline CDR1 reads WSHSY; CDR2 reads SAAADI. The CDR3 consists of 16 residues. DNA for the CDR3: TGCGCCAGCCGTGAGGGATTAAAATCTAGCAATCAGCCCCAGCATTTT. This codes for CASREGLKSSNQPQHF.